Reported below is one T cell receptor beta chain. V was shortened by 0 bases and J by 6 bases, with 10 bases between the two germline ends. CDR1 and CDR2 from the germline V gene are SGDLS and YYNGEE. The CDR3 loop spans 13 amino acids. The sample originates from a study of technical replicates of blood from four donors. This table comes from immunoSEQ multiplex PCR, and its TCRdb copy is limited to in-frame clones, with some not included. The data show about 62,000 clones, with over 85% seen just once and around 4.8% held by the top ten. The source of this sequence is a human donor in good health. Some clones in this sample may be carry-over from other donors' samples. Material: PBMCs. The rearrangement joins TRBV9 to TRBJ2-7; a weak D match, TRBD2 (6 bases). CDR3 DNA sequence: TGTGCCAGCAGCGTAGTTGGGGGAGGCGAGCAGTACTTC. This translates into CASSVVGGGEQYF.